Below, one T cell receptor (beta chain) is given with its context. This CDR3 is also generated by other DNA sequences in the sample. Splitting of each subset's genomic DNA was done evenly across several immunoSEQ plates. TCRdb's copy holds only in-frame clones and misses some; the assay was immunoSEQ multiplex PCR. This sample has 2 million to 2.5 million clones, with roughly 91% found just once. Positively selected for CCR7, the CD45RO-negative cells used as naive CD8 cells excluded terminally differentiated effector memory CD45RA+ cells. The sample belongs to a study of shared clonotypes between healthy human individuals. Study in general: Each donor's CD4 naive and CD4 memory cells filled three plates apiece, CD8 naive two, and CD8 memory one.

CDR3 length equals 13 residues. V was pared by 3 bases and J by 3 bases, with 9 bases between. Germline CDR1 reads MNHEY; CDR2 reads SMNVEV (reference sequence). This chain links TRBV27 with TRBJ2-7, with D hard to call. The sample taken for sequencing was naive CD8+ T cells from PBMCs. The receptor was derived from a man aged 18 to 29 in good health. Some clones in this sample may be carry-over from other donors' samples. CDR3 in amino acids: CASSFGPFYEQYF. Here the CDR3 DNA reads TGTGCCAGCAGTTTTGGCCCCTTCTACGAGCAGTACTTC.